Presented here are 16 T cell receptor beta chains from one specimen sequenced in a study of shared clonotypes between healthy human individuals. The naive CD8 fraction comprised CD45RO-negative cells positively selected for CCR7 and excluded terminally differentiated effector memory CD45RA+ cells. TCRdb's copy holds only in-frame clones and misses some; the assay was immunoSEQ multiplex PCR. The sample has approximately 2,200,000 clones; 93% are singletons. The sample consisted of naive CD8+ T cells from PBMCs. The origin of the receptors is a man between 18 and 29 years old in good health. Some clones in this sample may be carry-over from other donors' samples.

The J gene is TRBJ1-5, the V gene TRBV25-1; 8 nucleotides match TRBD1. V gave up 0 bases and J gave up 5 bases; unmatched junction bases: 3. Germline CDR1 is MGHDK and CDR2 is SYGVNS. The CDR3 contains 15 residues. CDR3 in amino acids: CASSEYGQGDQPQHF. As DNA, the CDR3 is TGTGCCAGCAGTGAATATGGACAGGGAGATCAGCCCCAGCATTTT.

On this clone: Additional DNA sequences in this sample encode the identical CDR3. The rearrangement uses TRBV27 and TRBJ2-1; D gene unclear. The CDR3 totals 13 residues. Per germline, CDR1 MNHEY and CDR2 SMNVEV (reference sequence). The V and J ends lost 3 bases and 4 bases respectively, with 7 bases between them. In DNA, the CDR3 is TGTGCCAGCAGTTTTTCTAGATACAATGAGCAGTTCTTC. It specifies CASSFSRYNEQFF.

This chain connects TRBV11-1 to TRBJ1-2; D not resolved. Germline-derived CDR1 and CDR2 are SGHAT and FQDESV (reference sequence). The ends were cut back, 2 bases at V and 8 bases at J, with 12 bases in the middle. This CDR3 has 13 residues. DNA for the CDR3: TGTGCCAGCAGCTTATTGTCATTTCGGGGCTACACCTTC. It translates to CASSLLSFRGYTF.

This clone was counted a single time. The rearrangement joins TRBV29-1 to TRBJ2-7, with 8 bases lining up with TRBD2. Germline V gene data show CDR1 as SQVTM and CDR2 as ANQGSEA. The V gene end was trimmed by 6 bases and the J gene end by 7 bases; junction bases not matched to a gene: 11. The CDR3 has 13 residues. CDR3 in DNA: TGCAGCGTGCCGGGAGGGCCCCTGGAAGAGCAGTACTTC. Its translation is CSVPGGPLEEQYF.

The CDR3 DNA sequence: TGTGCCAGCAGGGACGGAGCAGATACGCAGTATTTT. It codes for CASRDGADTQYF. V and J are TRBV7-9 and TRBJ2-3; unclear D gene. The CDR3 length is 12 residues. Trimming stripped 6 bases from V and 4 bases from J, with 8 bases between. Looked up from germline, CDR1 is SEHNR and CDR2 is FQNEAQ (reference sequence).

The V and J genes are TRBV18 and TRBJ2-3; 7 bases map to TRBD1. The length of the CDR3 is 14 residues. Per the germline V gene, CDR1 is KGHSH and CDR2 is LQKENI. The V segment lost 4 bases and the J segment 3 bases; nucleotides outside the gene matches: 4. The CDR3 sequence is CASSHKQGTDTQYF. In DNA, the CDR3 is TGTGCCAGCTCACACAAACAGGGGACAGATACGCAGTATTTT. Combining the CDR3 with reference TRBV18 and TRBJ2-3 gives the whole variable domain NAGVMQNPRHLVRRRGQEARLRCSPMKGHSHVYWYRQLPEEGLKFMVYLQKENIIDESGMPKERFSAEFPKEGPSILRIQQVVRGDSAAYFCASSHKQGTDTQYFGPGTRLTVL.

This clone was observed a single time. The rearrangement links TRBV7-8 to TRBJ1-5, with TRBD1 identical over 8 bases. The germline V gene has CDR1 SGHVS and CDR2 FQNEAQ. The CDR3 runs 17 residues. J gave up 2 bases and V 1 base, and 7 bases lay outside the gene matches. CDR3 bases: TGTGCCAGCAGCTTAGTTCGGGGGGGACAGGGCAATCAGCCCCAGCATTTT. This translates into CASSLVRGGQGNQPQHF.

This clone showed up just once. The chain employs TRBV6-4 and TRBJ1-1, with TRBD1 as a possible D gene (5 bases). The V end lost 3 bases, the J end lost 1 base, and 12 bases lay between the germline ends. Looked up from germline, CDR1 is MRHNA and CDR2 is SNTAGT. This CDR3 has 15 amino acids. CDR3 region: CASSELPGANTEAFF. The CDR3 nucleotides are TGTGCCAGCAGTGAACTCCCCGGGGCGAACACTGAAGCTTTCTTT.

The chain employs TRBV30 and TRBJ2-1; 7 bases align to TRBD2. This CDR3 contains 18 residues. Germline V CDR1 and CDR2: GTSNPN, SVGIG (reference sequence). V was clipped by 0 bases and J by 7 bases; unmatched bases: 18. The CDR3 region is CAWSVRAAGPTRGNEQFF. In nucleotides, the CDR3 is TGTGCCTGGAGTGTACGGGCAGCGGGACCAACCCGGGGTAATGAGCAGTTCTTC.

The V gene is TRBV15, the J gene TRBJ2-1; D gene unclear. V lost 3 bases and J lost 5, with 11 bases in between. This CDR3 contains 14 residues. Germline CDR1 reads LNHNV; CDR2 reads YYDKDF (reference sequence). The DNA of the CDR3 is TGTGCCACCAGCAGTGCGGCGTTTGACAATGAGCAGTTCTTC. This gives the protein CATSSAAFDNEQFF. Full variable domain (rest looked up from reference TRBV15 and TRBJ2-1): DAMVIQNPRYQVTQFGKPVTLSCSQTLNHNVMYWYQQKSSQAPKLLFHYYDKDFNNEADTPDNFQSRRPNTSFCFLDIRSPGLGDTAMYLCATSSAAFDNEQFFGPGTRLTVL.

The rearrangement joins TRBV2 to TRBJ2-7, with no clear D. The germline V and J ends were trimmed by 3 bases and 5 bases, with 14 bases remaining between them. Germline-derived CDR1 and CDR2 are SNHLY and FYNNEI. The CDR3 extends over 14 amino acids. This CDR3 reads CASSDWVSFNEQYF. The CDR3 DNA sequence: TGTGCCAGCAGTGATTGGGTTAGCTTCAACGAGCAGTACTTC.

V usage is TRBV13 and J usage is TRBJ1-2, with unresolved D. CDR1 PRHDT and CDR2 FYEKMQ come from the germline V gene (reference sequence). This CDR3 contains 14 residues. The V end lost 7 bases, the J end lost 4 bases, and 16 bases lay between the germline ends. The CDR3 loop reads CASTLRAALYGYTF. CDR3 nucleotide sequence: TGTGCCAGCACTCTTCGGGCCGCACTCTATGGCTACACCTTC.

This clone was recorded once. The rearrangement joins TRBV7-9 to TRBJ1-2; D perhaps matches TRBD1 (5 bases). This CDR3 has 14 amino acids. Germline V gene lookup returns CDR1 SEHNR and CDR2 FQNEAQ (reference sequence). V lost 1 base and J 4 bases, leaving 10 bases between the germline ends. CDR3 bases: TGTGCCAGCAGCTTAGATGGGGCTATCTATGGCTACACCTTC. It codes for CASSLDGAIYGYTF. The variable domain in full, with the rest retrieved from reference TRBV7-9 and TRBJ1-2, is DTGVSQNPRHKITKRGQNVTFRCDPISEHNRLYWYRQTLGQGPEFLTYFQNEAQLEKSRLLSDRFSAERPKGSFSTLEIQRTEQGDSAMYLCASSLDGAIYGYTFGSGTRLTVV.

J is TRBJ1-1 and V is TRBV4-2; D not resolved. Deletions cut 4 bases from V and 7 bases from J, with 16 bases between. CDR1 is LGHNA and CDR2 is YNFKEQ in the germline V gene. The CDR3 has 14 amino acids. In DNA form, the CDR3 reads TGTGCCAGCAGCCCGATCTTCGGAGAGGGTGAAGCTTTCTTT. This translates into CASSPIFGEGEAFF.

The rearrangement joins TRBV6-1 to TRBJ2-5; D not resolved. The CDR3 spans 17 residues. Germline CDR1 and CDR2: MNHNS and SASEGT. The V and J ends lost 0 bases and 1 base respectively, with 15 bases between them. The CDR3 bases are TGTGCCAGCAGTGAAGCGCACGGGCGACCATTCCAAGAGACCCAGTACTTC. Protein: CASSEAHGRPFQETQYF.

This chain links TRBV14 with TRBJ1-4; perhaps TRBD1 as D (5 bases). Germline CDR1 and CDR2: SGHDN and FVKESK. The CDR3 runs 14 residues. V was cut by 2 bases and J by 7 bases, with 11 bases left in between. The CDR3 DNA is TGTGCCAGCAGCCAACCTTGGACACCTGAAAAACTGTTTTTT. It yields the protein CASSQPWTPEKLFF.